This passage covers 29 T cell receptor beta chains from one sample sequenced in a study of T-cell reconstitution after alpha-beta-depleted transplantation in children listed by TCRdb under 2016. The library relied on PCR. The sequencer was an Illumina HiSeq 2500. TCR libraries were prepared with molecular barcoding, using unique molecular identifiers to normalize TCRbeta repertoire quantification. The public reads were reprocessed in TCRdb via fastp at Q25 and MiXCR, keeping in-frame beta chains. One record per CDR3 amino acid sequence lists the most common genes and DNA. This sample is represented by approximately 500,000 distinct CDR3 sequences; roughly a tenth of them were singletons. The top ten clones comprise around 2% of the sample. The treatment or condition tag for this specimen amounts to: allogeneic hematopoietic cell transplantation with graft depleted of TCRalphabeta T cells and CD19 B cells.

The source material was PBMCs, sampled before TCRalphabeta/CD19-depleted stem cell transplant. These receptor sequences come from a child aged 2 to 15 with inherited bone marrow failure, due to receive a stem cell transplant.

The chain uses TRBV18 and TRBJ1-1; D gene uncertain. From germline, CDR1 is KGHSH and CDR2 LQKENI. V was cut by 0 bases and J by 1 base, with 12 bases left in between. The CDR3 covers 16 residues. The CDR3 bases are TGTGCCAGCTCACCACCCGGATCGCGGGCGAACACTGAAGCTTTCTTT. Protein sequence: CASSPPGSRANTEAFF.

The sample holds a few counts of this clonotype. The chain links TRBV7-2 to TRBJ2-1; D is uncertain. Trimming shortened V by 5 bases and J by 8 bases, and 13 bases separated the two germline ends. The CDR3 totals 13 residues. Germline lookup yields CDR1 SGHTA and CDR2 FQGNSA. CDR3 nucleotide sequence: TGTGCCAGCAGCCCCAGTCGACACTATGAGCAGTTCTTC. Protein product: CASSPSRHYEQFF.

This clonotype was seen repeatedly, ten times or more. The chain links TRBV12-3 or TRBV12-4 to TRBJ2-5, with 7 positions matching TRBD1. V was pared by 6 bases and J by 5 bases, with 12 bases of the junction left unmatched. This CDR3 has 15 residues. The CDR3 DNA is TGTGCCAGCAGACCAGGGGGACCCGACGGGGAGACCCAGTACTTC. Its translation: CASRPGGPDGETQYF.

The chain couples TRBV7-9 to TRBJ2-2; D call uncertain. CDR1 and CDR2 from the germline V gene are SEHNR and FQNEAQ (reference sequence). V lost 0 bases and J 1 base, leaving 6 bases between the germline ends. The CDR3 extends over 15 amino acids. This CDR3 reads CASSLAPKNTGELFF. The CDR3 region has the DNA TGTGCCAGCAGCTTAGCTCCTAAGAACACCGGGGAGCTGTTTTTT.

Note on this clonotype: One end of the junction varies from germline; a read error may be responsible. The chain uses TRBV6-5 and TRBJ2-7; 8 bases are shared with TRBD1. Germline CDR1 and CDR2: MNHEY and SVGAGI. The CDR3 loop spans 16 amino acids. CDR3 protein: CASSYSPDRGGYEHYF. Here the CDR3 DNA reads TGTGCCAGCAGTTACTCACCAGACAGGGGCGGGTACGAGCATTACTTC.

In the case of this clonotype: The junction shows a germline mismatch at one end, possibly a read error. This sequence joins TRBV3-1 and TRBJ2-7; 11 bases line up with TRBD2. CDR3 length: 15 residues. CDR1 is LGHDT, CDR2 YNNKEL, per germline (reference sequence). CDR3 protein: CATSQDLAGGYEQYF. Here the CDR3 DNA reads TGTGCCACCAGCCAAGATCTAGCGGGAGGATACGAGCAGTACTTC.

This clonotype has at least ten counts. Here the CDR3 reads CASSSMSEALYGYTF. The CDR3 DNA sequence: TGTGCCAGCAGCTCCATGTCGGAAGCTCTCTATGGCTACACCTTC. The chain couples TRBV7-9 to TRBJ1-2; D not resolved. CDR1 and CDR2 (germline): SEHNR, FQNEAQ (reference sequence). There are 15 residues in the CDR3. Trimming shortened V by 4 bases and J by 4 bases, and 16 bases separated the two germline ends. The full variable domain, its missing parts supplied by reference TRBV7-9 and TRBJ1-2, is DTGVSQNPRHKITKRGQNVTFRCDPISEHNRLYWYRQTLGQGPEFLTYFQNEAQLEKSRLLSDRFSAERPKGSFSTLEIQRTEQGDSAMYLCASSSMSEALYGYTFGSGTRLTVV.

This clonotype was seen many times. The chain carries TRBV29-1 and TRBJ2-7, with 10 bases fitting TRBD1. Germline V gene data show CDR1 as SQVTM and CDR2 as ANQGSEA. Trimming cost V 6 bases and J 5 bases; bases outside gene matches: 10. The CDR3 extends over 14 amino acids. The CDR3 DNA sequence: TGCAGCGTCGACTCCGGGACAGGGGCCCACGAGCAGTACTTC. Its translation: CSVDSGTGAHEQYF.

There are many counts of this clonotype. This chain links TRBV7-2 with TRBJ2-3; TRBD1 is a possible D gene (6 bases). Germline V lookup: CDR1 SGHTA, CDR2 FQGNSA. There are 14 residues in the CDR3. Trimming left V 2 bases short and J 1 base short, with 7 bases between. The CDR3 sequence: CASSLRTGTDTQYF. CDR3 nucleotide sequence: TGTGCCAGCAGCTTAAGGACAGGCACAGATACGCAGTATTTT.

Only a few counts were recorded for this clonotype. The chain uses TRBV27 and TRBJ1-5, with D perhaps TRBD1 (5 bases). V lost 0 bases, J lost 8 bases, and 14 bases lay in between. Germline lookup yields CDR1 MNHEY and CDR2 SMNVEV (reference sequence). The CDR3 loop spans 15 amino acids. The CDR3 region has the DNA TGTGCCAGCAGTTTATCTGTGGGGGGACTTAAGCCCCAGCATTTT. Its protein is CASSLSVGGLKPQHF.

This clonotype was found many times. As DNA, the CDR3 is TGTGCCACCAGCTCTCTAGGAAATACGCAGTATTTT. The encoded protein is CATSSLGNTQYF. The chain recombines TRBV15 with TRBJ2-3, with D hard to call. The CDR3 has 12 amino acids. Looked up from germline, CDR1 is LNHNV and CDR2 is YYDKDF (reference sequence). V was pared by 5 bases and J by 7 bases, with 10 bases between.

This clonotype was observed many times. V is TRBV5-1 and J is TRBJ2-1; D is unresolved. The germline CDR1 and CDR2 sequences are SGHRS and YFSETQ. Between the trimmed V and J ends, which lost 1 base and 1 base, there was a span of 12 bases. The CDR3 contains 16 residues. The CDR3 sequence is CASSLFAAPSYNEQFF. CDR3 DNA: TGCGCCAGCAGCTTGTTTGCGGCTCCTTCCTACAATGAGCAGTTCTTC.

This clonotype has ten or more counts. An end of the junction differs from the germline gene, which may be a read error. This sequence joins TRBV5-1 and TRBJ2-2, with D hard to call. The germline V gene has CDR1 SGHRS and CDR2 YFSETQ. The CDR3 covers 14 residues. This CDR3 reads CASSLGSNTGELFF. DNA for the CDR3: TGTGCCAGCAGCCTGGGCTCGAACACCGGGGAGCTGTTTTTT.

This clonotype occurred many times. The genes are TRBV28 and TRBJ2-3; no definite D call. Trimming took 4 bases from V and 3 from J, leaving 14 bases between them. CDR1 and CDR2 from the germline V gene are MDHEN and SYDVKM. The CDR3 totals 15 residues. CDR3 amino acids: CASSWISSATDTQYF. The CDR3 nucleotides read TGTGCCAGCAGTTGGATTAGCTCGGCAACAGATACGCAGTATTTT.

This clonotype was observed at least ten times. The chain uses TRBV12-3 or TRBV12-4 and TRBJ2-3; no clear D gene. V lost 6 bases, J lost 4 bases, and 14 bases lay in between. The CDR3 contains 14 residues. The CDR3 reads CASSQGGNADTQYF. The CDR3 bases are TGTGCCAGCAGCCAAGGTGGTAACGCAGATACGCAGTATTTT.

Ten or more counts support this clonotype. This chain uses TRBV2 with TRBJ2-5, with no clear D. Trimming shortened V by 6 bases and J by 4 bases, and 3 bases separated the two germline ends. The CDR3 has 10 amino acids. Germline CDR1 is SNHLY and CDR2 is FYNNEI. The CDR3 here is CASRLETQYF. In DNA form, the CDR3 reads TGTGCCAGCAGGCTAGAGACCCAGTACTTC.

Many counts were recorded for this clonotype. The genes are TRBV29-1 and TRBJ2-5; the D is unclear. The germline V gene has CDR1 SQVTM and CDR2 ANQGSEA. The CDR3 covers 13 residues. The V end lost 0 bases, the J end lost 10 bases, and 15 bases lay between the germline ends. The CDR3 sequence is CSVEDLIPGGQYF. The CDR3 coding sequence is TGCAGCGTTGAAGATCTTATTCCCGGTGGCCAGTACTTC.

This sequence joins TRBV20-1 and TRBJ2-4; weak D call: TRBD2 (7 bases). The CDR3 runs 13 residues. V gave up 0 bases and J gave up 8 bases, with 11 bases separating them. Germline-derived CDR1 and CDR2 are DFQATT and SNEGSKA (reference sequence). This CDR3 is CSARDEGGYIQYF. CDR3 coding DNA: TGCAGTGCTAGAGATGAGGGGGGGTACATTCAGTACTTC.

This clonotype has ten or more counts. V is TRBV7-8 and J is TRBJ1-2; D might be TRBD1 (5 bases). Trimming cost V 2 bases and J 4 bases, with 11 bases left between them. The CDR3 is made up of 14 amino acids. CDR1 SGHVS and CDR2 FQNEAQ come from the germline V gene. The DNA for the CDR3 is TGTGCCAGCAGCTTAAATAGGGGCACCTATGGCTACACCTTC. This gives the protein CASSLNRGTYGYTF.

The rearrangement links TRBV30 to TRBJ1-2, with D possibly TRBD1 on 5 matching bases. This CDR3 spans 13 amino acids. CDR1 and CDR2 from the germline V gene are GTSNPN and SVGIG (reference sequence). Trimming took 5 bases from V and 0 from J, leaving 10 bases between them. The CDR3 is CAWEGRSNYGYTF. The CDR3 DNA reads TGTGCCTGGGAGGGACGGTCTAACTATGGCTACACCTTC.

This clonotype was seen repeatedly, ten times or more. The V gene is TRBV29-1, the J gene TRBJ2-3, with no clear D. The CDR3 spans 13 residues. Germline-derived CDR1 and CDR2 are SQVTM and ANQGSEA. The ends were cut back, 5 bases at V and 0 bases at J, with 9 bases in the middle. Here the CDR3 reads CSVPWPSTDTQYF. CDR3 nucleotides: TGCAGCGTTCCGTGGCCTAGCACAGATACGCAGTATTTT.

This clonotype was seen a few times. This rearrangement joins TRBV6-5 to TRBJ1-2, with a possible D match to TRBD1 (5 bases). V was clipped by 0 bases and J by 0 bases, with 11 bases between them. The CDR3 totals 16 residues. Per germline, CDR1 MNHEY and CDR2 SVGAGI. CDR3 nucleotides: TGTGCCAGCAGTTACTCGTCCGGGGCGGCTAACTATGGCTACACCTTC. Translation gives CASSYSSGAANYGYTF.

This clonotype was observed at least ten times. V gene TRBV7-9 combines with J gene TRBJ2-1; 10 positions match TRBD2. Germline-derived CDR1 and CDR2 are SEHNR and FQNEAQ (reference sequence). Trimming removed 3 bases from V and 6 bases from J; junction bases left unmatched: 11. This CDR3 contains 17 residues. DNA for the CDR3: TGTGCCAGCAGCTTCGCTAGCGGGAGAACCCTTATCAATGAGCAGTTCTTC. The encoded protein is CASSFASGRTLINEQFF.

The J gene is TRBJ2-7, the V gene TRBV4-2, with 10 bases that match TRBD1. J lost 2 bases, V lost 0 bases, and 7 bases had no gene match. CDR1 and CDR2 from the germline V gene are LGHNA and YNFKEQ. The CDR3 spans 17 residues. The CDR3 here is CASSQEGPGQGAYEQYF. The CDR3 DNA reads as TGTGCCAGCAGCCAAGAGGGCCCCGGACAGGGGGCCTACGAGCAGTACTTC.

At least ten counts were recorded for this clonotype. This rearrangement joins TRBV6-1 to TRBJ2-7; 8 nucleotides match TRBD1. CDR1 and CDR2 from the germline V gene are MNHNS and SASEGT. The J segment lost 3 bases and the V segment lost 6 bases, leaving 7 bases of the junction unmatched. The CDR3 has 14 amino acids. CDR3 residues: CASSPSGQDYEQYF. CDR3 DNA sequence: TGTGCCAGCAGCCCCTCGGGACAGGACTACGAGCAGTACTTC.

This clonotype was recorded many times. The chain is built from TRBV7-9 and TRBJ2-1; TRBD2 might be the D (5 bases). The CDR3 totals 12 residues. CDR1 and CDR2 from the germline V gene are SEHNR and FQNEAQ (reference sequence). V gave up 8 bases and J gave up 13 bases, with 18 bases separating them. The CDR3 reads CASDPGGPDQFF. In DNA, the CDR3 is TGTGCCAGCGATCCGGGCGGGCCTGATCAGTTCTTC.

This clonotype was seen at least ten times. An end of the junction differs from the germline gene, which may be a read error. For the CDR3, the DNA is TGCAGCGGCACCGGGACTTCTCGCGTCTTC. It yields the protein CSGTGTSRVF. The chain uses TRBV20-1 and TRBJ1-2, with D possibly being TRBD1 (5 bases). CDR1 is DFQATT, CDR2 SNEGSKA, per germline (reference sequence). The CDR3 is 10 amino acids.

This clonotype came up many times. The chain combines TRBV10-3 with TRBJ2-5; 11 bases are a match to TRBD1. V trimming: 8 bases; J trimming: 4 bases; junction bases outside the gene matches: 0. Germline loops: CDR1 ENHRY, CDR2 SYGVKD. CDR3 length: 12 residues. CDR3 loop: CAIGTGGETQYF. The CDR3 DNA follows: TGTGCCATCGGGACAGGGGGAGAGACCCAGTACTTC.

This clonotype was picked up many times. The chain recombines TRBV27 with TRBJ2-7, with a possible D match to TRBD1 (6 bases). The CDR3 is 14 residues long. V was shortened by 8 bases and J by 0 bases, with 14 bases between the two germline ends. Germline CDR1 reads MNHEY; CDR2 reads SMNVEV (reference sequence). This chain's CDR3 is CASPWDIHSYEQYF. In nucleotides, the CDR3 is TGTGCCAGCCCCTGGGACATTCACTCCTACGAGCAGTACTTC.